Listed below are T cell receptor beta chains from one sample, sequenced in a study of T cell responses to AZD1222 COVID-19 vaccine. Sequenced by immunoSEQ multiplex PCR; TCRdb stores in-frame clones only, minus some. The data show 100,000 to 150,000 clones, around 89% seen once. The material was peripheral blood, obtained on day 0 of AZD1222 vaccination. These receptors originate from an adult in good health. Both conserved end residues are part of each CDR3. Each record gives: CDR3 DNA, CDR3 protein, CDR3 length, J gene, V gene, D gene, clone size. The D gene is left open where the match is weak. Part of the rows lack a size; the others show once, few, many or a class for expanded clones.

CDR3nt: TGCAGCGTCCAACCATCCAGAGGCAAAAACATTCAGTACTTC
CDR3aa: CSVQPSRGKNIQYF
len: 14
j_gene: TRBJ2-4
v_gene: TRBV29-1
d_gene: .
abundance: .

CDR3nt: TGTGCCAGCAGCCGCCACACCCCGGAGTACGAGCAGTACTTC
CDR3aa: CASSRHTPEYEQYF
len: 14
j_gene: TRBJ2-7
v_gene: TRBV5-4
d_gene: .
abundance: few

CDR3nt: TGCAGCGTTGTGCGGGACAGGGGTTTGAACACTGAAGCTTTCTTT
CDR3aa: CSVVRDRGLNTEAFF
len: 15
j_gene: TRBJ1-1
v_gene: TRBV29-1
d_gene: TRBD1
abundance: once

CDR3nt: TGTGCTAGTGGTTTGGCCAACGGGACAGGGGGCACCTACGAGCAGTACTTC
CDR3aa: CASGLANGTGGTYEQYF
len: 17
j_gene: TRBJ2-7
v_gene: TRBV12-5
d_gene: TRBD1
abundance: few

CDR3nt: TGTGCCAGCAGTCGACAGGCCACTGAAGCTTTCTTT
CDR3aa: CASSRQATEAFF
len: 12
j_gene: TRBJ1-1
v_gene: TRBV2
d_gene: .
abundance: .

CDR3nt: TGTGCCAGCAGCCAAGAGGTACAGGGGCTAAACACCGGGGAGCTGTTTTTT
CDR3aa: CASSQEVQGLNTGELFF
len: 17
j_gene: TRBJ2-2
v_gene: TRBV4-2
d_gene: TRBD1
abundance: .

CDR3nt: TGTGCCAGCAGCCGCGCCCCGAACACTGAAGCTTTCTTT
CDR3aa: CASSRAPNTEAFF
len: 13
j_gene: TRBJ1-1
v_gene: TRBV7-9
d_gene: .
abundance: .

CDR3nt: TGTGCCAGCAGCCTACCACCGGACAGGGCGTTCTCCTACGAGCAGTACTTC
CDR3aa: CASSLPPDRAFSYEQYF
len: 17
j_gene: TRBJ2-7
v_gene: TRBV7-3
d_gene: TRBD1
abundance: .

CDR3nt: TGTGCCTGGACCCCGGGACGAGAGAACACTGAAGCTTTCTTT
CDR3aa: CAWTPGRENTEAFF
len: 14
j_gene: TRBJ1-1
v_gene: TRBV30
d_gene: .
abundance: .

CDR3nt: TGCGCCAGCAGCTTGGGTGGAGGACAGAAAACCTACGAGCAGTACTTC
CDR3aa: CASSLGGGQKTYEQYF
len: 16
j_gene: TRBJ2-7
v_gene: TRBV5-1
d_gene: .
abundance: .

CDR3nt: TGTGCCAGCAGTCAGGGGGAACTAAGCTCCTACGAGCAGTACTTC
CDR3aa: CASSQGELSSYEQYF
len: 15
j_gene: TRBJ2-7
v_gene: TRBV28
d_gene: TRBD1
abundance: .

CDR3nt: TGCAGCGGGAGTCGCGGTGAGCAGTTCTTC
CDR3aa: CSGSRGEQFF
len: 10
j_gene: TRBJ2-1
v_gene: TRBV29-1
d_gene: .
abundance: .

CDR3nt: TGCGCCAGCAGCTTGGATAGTGGGAATAATTCACCCCTCCACTTT
CDR3aa: CASSLDSGNNSPLHF
len: 15
j_gene: TRBJ1-6
v_gene: TRBV5-1
d_gene: .
abundance: .

CDR3nt: TGCGCCAGCAGTGAGTCGCTGGGGGGTAATTCACCCCTCCACTTT
CDR3aa: CASSESLGGNSPLHF
len: 15
j_gene: TRBJ1-6
v_gene: TRBV10-1
d_gene: .
abundance: .

CDR3nt: TGTGCCAGCAGCACTCCCGCAGCCCTTTTTGGCGAGCAGTACTTC
CDR3aa: CASSTPAALFGEQYF
len: 15
j_gene: TRBJ2-7
v_gene: TRBV5-4
d_gene: .
abundance: .

CDR3nt: TGTGCCAGCGGTCTGGGCTATGGCTACACCTTC
CDR3aa: CASGLGYGYTF
len: 11
j_gene: TRBJ1-2
v_gene: TRBV28
d_gene: .
abundance: .

CDR3nt: TGTGCCAGCAGCTCAACCCGCCTGGACAGGGGAAAAGGAAACACCATATATTTT
CDR3aa: CASSSTRLDRGKGNTIYF
len: 18
j_gene: TRBJ1-3
v_gene: TRBV7-9
d_gene: TRBD1
abundance: many

CDR3nt: TGCGCCAGCAGCCAAGACTGGGGGGTGGGACTAGCGGTATACAATGAGCAGTTCTTC
CDR3aa: CASSQDWGVGLAVYNEQFF
len: 19
j_gene: TRBJ2-1
v_gene: TRBV4-1
d_gene: TRBD2
abundance: .

CDR3nt: TGTGCCAGCAGCCCCGTGGGGGGGAGCACTGAAGCTTTCTTT
CDR3aa: CASSPVGGSTEAFF
len: 14
j_gene: TRBJ1-1
v_gene: TRBV7-3
d_gene: .
abundance: .

CDR3nt: TGTGCCTGGTCGGGTTACGAGCAGTACTTC
CDR3aa: CAWSGYEQYF
len: 10
j_gene: TRBJ2-7
v_gene: TRBV30
d_gene: .
abundance: .

CDR3nt: TGTGCCAGCTCACCTTCTGAGGACTACGAGCAGTACTTC
CDR3aa: CASSPSEDYEQYF
len: 13
j_gene: TRBJ2-7
v_gene: TRBV18
d_gene: .
abundance: .

CDR3nt: TGTGCCAGTAGTATGGGCAGATCAGAGCAGTACTTC
CDR3aa: CASSMGRSEQYF
len: 12
j_gene: TRBJ2-7
v_gene: TRBV19
d_gene: .
abundance: .

CDR3nt: TGTGCCAGTAGTATAGATCGGAGAAAGAACACTGAAGCTTTCTTT
CDR3aa: CASSIDRRKNTEAFF
len: 15
j_gene: TRBJ1-1
v_gene: TRBV19
d_gene: .
abundance: .

CDR3nt: TGTGCCACAGGGAGCTCTGGGGCCAACGTCCTGACTTTC
CDR3aa: CATGSSGANVLTF
len: 13
j_gene: TRBJ2-6
v_gene: TRBV12-3/TRBV12-4
d_gene: .
abundance: .

CDR3nt: TGTGCCTCGACCCCCCTAGTCTCCTACGAGCAGTACTTC
CDR3aa: CASTPLVSYEQYF
len: 13
j_gene: TRBJ2-7
v_gene: TRBV11-2
d_gene: .
abundance: once

CDR3nt: TGTGCCACCAGTGATCCTAGCGGGAGTTTCTACAATGAGCAGTTCTTC
CDR3aa: CATSDPSGSFYNEQFF
len: 16
j_gene: TRBJ2-1
v_gene: TRBV24-1
d_gene: TRBD2
abundance: .

CDR3nt: TGTGCCAGTAGTATAGGAGGGGCGCGAAGCAATCAGCCCCAGCATTTT
CDR3aa: CASSIGGARSNQPQHF
len: 16
j_gene: TRBJ1-5
v_gene: TRBV19
d_gene: .
abundance: .

CDR3nt: TGCGCCACATCAACAGGGGGTGGCTACGAGCAGTACTTC
CDR3aa: CATSTGGGYEQYF
len: 13
j_gene: TRBJ2-7
v_gene: TRBV5-1
d_gene: TRBD1
abundance: once

CDR3nt: TGTGCCAGCAGCTTAGGACTATCTCAAGCGGAGCAGTTCTTC
CDR3aa: CASSLGLSQAEQFF
len: 14
j_gene: TRBJ2-1
v_gene: TRBV5-6
d_gene: .
abundance: few

CDR3nt: TGTGCCATCAGTAAGGCTCTAGGGCGGGATAACTATGGCTACACCTTC
CDR3aa: CAISKALGRDNYGYTF
len: 16
j_gene: TRBJ1-2
v_gene: TRBV10-3
d_gene: .
abundance: .

CDR3nt: TGTGCCAGCAGCCTTGTAGCGGGAGCTGGGGCCAACGTCCTGACTTTC
CDR3aa: CASSLVAGAGANVLTF
len: 16
j_gene: TRBJ2-6
v_gene: TRBV7-3
d_gene: TRBD2
abundance: once

CDR3nt: TGTGCCAGCAGCTTCAAGGGGACGGGAGAAGCTTTCTTT
CDR3aa: CASSFKGTGEAFF
len: 13
j_gene: TRBJ1-1
v_gene: TRBV7-3
d_gene: .
abundance: .

CDR3nt: TGTGCCAGCAGCTTACAGGGATACAGCAATCAGCCCCAGCATTTT
CDR3aa: CASSLQGYSNQPQHF
len: 15
j_gene: TRBJ1-5
v_gene: TRBV5-8
d_gene: .
abundance: .

CDR3nt: TGTGCCAGCAGTTTCCCGAAACCGGGACAGAACAATCAGCCCCAGCATTTT
CDR3aa: CASSFPKPGQNNQPQHF
len: 17
j_gene: TRBJ1-5
v_gene: TRBV28
d_gene: TRBD1
abundance: .

CDR3nt: TGTGCCAGCAGTTACCGGGACAGGGGTGGCAATCAGCCCCAGCATTTT
CDR3aa: CASSYRDRGGNQPQHF
len: 16
j_gene: TRBJ1-5
v_gene: TRBV6-6
d_gene: TRBD1
abundance: .

CDR3nt: TGTGCCAGCAGTCTATGGGTAGCGGGGGCCTACGAGCAGTACTTC
CDR3aa: CASSLWVAGAYEQYF
len: 15
j_gene: TRBJ2-7
v_gene: TRBV11-1
d_gene: TRBD2
abundance: .

CDR3nt: TGTGCCACCAGTGACCCGGGACAGGGGACCTACGAGCAGTACTTC
CDR3aa: CATSDPGQGTYEQYF
len: 15
j_gene: TRBJ2-7
v_gene: TRBV24-1
d_gene: TRBD1
abundance: .

CDR3nt: TGTGCCAGCAGTGTAGGGGGTTACAATGAGCAGTTCTTC
CDR3aa: CASSVGGYNEQFF
len: 13
j_gene: TRBJ2-1
v_gene: TRBV2
d_gene: .
abundance: .

CDR3nt: TGTGCCAGCATGGATCCTAACTATGGCTACACCTTC
CDR3aa: CASMDPNYGYTF
len: 12
j_gene: TRBJ1-2
v_gene: TRBV28
d_gene: .
abundance: .

CDR3nt: TGTGCCAGCAGCGTAGATATGGGGTCACCCCTCCACTTT
CDR3aa: CASSVDMGSPLHF
len: 13
j_gene: TRBJ1-6
v_gene: TRBV9
d_gene: .
abundance: .

CDR3nt: TGTGCCAGCAGCTTAGGCGGGACGGCTAACTATGGCTACACCTTC
CDR3aa: CASSLGGTANYGYTF
len: 15
j_gene: TRBJ1-2
v_gene: TRBV7-2
d_gene: .
abundance: .

CDR3nt: TGCGCCAGCAGCTTGGAAGACAGGACCTACGAGCAGTACTTC
CDR3aa: CASSLEDRTYEQYF
len: 14
j_gene: TRBJ2-7
v_gene: TRBV5-1
d_gene: .
abundance: .

CDR3nt: TGTGCCAGCAGCTTAGACCCACGGGGCCGAAATCAGCCCCAGCATTTT
CDR3aa: CASSLDPRGRNQPQHF
len: 16
j_gene: TRBJ1-5
v_gene: TRBV7-2
d_gene: .
abundance: .

CDR3nt: TGTGCCGACTCCAACAGCCGGAGGGTTATTGGGTACGAGCAGTACTTC
CDR3aa: CADSNSRRVIGYEQYF
len: 16
j_gene: TRBJ2-7
v_gene: TRBV27
d_gene: .
abundance: once

CDR3nt: TGTGCCAGTAGTATCGTTGGGGGGGTGACTGAAGCTTTCTTT
CDR3aa: CASSIVGGVTEAFF
len: 14
j_gene: TRBJ1-1
v_gene: TRBV19
d_gene: .
abundance: .

CDR3nt: TGCGCCAGCAGTGAGCCGGGGTGGGACATTCAGTACTTC
CDR3aa: CASSEPGWDIQYF
len: 13
j_gene: TRBJ2-4
v_gene: TRBV10-2
d_gene: .
abundance: .

CDR3nt: TGTGCCAGCAGCTTAGGGGAAGTTCTCTACGAGCAGTACTTC
CDR3aa: CASSLGEVLYEQYF
len: 14
j_gene: TRBJ2-7
v_gene: TRBV7-9
d_gene: .
abundance: .

CDR3nt: TGTGCCATCGGGAAAACTAGCGGACCAACCTACGAGCAGTACTTC
CDR3aa: CAIGKTSGPTYEQYF
len: 15
j_gene: TRBJ2-7
v_gene: TRBV10-3
d_gene: TRBD2
abundance: .